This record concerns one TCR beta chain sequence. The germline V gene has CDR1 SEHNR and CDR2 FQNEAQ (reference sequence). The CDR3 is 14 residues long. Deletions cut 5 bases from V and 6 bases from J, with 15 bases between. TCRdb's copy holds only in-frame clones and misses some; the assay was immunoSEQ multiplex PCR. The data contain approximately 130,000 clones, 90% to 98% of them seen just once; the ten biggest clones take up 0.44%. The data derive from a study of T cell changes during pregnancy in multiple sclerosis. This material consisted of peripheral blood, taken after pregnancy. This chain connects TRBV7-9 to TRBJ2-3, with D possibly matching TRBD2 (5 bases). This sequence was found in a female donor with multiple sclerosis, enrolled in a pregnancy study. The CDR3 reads CASSPAEEGDTQYF. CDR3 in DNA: TGTGCCAGCAGCCCGGCGGAGGAAGGTGATACGCAGTATTTT. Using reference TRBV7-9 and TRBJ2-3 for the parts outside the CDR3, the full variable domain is DTGVSQNPRHKITKRGQNVTFRCDPISEHNRLYWYRQTLGQGPEFLTYFQNEAQLEKSRLLSDRFSAERPKGSFSTLEIQRTEQGDSAMYLCASSPAEEGDTQYFGPGTRLTVL.